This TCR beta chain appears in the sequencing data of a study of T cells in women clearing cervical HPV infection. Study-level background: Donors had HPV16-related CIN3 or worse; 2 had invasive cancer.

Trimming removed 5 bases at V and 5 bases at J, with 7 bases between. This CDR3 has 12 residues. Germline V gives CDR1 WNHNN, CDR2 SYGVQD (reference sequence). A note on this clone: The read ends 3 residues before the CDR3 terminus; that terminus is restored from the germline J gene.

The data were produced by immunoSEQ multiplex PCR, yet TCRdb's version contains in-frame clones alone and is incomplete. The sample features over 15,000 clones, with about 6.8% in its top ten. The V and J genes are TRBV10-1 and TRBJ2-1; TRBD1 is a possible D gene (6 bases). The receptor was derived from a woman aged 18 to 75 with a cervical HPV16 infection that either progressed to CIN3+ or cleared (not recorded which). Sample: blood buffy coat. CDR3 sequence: CASSSGDNEQFF. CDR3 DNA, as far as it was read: TGCGCCAGCAGTTCAGGGGACAATGAG.